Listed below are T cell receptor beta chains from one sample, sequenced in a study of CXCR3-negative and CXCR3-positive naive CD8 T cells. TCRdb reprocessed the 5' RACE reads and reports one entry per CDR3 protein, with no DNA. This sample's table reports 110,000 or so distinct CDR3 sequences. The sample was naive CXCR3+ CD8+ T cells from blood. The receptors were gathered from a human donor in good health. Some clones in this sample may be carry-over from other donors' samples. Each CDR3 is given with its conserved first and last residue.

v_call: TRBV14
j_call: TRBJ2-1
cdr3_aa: CASSQASGTSSYNEQFF

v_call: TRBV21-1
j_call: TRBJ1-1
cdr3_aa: CASSSGQGMFGGTEAFF

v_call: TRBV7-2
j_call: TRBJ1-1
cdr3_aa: CASSLDTGMNTEAFF

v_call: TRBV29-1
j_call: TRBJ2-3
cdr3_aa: CSVEGWTSWATDTQYF

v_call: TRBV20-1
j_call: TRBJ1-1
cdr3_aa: CSARDLAVTNTEAFF

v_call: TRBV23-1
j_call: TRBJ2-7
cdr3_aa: CASSRRTGDPYEQYF

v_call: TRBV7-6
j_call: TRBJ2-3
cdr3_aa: CASSSGPPVQYF

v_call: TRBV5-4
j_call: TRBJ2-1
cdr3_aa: CASSRPESSYNEQFF

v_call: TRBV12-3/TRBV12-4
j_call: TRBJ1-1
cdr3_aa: CASRPPDARAEAFF

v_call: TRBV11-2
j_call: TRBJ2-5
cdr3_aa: CASSTWTSGPLDRTQYF

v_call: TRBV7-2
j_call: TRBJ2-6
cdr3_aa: CASSLGTSFSGANVLTF

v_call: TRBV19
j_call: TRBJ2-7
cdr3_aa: CASSMGPNEQYF

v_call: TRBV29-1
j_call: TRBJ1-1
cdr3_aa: CSVFIMNTEAFF

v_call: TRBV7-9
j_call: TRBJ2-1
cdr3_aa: CASGSRTSAYNEQFF

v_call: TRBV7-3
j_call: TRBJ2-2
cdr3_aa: CASSQLGNTGELFF

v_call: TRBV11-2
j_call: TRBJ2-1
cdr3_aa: CASSLNARGAYNEQFF

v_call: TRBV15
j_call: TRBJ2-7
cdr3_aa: CATSRDLGQASGQYF

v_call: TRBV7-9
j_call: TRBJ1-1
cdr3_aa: CASSLAPGRGIGTEAFF

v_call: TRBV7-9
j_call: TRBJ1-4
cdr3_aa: CASSLAAQGLSEKLFF

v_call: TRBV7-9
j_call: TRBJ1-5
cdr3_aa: CASSRVNSNQPQHF

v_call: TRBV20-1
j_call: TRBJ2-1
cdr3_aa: CSASLSYNEQFF

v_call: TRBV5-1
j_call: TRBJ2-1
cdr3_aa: CASSQGTGGSDEQFF

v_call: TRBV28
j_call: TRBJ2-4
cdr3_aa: CASSLLATSGVSSLAKNIQYF

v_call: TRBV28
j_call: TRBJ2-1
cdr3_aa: CASSHGTSGREYNEQFF

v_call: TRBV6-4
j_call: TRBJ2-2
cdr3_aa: CASSPEGAGELFF

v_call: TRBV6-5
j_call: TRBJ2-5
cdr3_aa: CASSKDVEETQYF

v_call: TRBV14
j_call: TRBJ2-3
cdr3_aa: CASSQEWASGGQDTQYF

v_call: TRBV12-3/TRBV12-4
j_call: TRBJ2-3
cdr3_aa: CASNLSGGSTDTQYF

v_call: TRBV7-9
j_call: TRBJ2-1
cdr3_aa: CASSPPLGQPSGRARNEQFF

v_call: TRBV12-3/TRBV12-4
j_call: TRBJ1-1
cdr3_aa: CASSLSHWAGENTEAFF

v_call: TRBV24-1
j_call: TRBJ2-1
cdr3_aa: CATSDWVAGAYNEQFF

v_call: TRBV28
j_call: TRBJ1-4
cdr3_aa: CASSFPEATNEKLFF

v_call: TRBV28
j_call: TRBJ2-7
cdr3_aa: CASSTSDPIDEQYF

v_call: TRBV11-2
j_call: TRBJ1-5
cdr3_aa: CASSLEGQISNQPQHF

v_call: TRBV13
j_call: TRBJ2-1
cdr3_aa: CASSSTTGLAGVGEWDNEQFF

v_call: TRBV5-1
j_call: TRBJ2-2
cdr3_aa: CASSLFPETGELFF

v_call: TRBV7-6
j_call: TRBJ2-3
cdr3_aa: CASSRVGGSIDTQYF

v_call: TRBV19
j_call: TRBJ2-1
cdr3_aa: CASIWGLMQFF

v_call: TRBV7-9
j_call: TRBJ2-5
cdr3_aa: CASSLGSGETQYF

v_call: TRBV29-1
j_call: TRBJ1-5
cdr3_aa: CSVYEPGQGNQPQHF

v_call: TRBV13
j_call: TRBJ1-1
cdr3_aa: CASSLTGQNTEAFF

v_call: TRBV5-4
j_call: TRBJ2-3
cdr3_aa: CASSKGLAGTDTQYF

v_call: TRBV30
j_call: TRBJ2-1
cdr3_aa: CAWSRAVYNEQFF

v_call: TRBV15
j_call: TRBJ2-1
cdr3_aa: CATSLSSYNEQFF

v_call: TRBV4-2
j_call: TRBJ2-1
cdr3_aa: CASSQDWPLAGDEQFF

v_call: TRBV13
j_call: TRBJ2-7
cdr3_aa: CASSLGWDTAYEQYF

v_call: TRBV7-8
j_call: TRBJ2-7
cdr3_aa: CASSLEGAGVSYEQYF

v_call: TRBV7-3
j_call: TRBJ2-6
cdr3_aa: CASSFLRGTGANVLTF

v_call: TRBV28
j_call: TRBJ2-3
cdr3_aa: CASSLSGWDTQYF

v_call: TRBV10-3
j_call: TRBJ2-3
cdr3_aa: CAISPTEVNTDTQYF

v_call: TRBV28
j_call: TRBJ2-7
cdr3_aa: CASSSWAGGVEQYF